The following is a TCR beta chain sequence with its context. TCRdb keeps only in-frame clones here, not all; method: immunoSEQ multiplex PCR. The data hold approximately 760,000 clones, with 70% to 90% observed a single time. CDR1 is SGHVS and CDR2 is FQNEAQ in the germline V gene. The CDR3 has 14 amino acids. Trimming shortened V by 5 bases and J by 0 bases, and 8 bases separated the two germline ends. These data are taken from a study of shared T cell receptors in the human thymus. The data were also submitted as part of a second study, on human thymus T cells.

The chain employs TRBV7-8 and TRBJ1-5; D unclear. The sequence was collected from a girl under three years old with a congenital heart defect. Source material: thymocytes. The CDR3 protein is CASSGLSSNQPQHF. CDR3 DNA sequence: TGTGCCAGCAGCGGACTTTCTAGCAATCAGCCCCAGCATTTT.